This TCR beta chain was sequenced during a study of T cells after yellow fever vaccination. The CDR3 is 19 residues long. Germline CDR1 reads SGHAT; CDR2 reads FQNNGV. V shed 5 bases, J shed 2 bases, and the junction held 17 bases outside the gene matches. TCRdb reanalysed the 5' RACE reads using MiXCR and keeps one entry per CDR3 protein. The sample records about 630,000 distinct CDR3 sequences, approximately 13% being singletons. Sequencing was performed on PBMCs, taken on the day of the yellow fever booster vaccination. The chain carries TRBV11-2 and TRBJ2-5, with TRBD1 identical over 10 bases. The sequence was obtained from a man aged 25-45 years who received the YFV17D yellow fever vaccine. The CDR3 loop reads CASSTHGTGAAWGQETQYF. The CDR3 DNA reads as TGTGCCAGCAGCACGCACGGGACAGGGGCAGCTTGGGGGCAAGAGACCCAGTACTTC.